Below, one T cell receptor beta chain is given with its context. These data come from a study of cytomegalovirus exposure and HLA in healthy donors. Whole-study context: Genotyping of more than 300 donors showed that 80% to 90% belonged to the Caucasian-associated ancestry cluster.

Both 60 Vbeta primers and 13 Jbeta primers went into the PCR. Profiled with immunoSEQ multiplex PCR; TCRdb holds only in-frame clones, not every one. The data hold around 110,000 clones, with roughly 80% observed a single time. This receptor was obtained from a man aged 55 to 70 in good health and CMV-seronegative. Sequenced: PBMCs.

In DNA form, the CDR3 reads TGTGCCAGCAGTTTGATCTGGGACAGAGGGACAGGGGCCTCTAACTATGGCTACACCTTC. The encoded protein is CASSLIWDRGTGASNYGYTF. V is TRBV27 and J is TRBJ1-2; 10 bases match TRBD1. Unmatched junction bases numbered 16, after V lost 3 bases and J lost 0 bases. The CDR3 sequence is 20 residues long. CDR1 MNHEY and CDR2 SMNVEV come from the germline V gene (reference sequence).